Below, 7 T cell receptor beta chains from the same sample are listed, as sequenced in a study of cytomegalovirus exposure and HLA in healthy donors. Use of 60 Vbeta and 13 Jbeta primers characterized the PCR. The data were produced by immunoSEQ multiplex PCR, yet TCRdb's version contains in-frame clones alone and is incomplete. The sample has some 120,000 clones; 65% to 80% are singletons. The sample taken for sequencing was PBMCs. These receptors were obtained from an older woman in good health and CMV-seropositive.

The chain has TRBV19 and TRBJ2-2; 12 positions agree with TRBD1. V was pared by 6 bases and J by 5 bases, with 16 bases of the junction left unmatched. The germline gives CDR1 LNHDA, CDR2 SQIVND (reference sequence). This CDR3 comprises 19 residues. The CDR3: CASSKPNSGTGGYTGELFF. DNA for the CDR3: TGTGCCAGTAGCAAACCCAATTCCGGGACAGGGGGCTATACCGGGGAGCTGTTTTTT.

The genes are TRBV11-3 and TRBJ1-2, with D possibly matching TRBD1 (6 bases). In germline, CDR1 is SGHNT, CDR2 YENEEA. This CDR3 has 14 amino acids. V was trimmed by 0 bases and J by 4 bases, leaving 9 bases between them. CDR3: CASSLDSTGYGYTF. The CDR3 DNA is TGTGCCAGCAGCTTAGATTCGACAGGCTATGGCTACACCTTC.

The CDR3, as DNA: TGCGCCAGCAGCCCGAACCCAGGGGTATACTACGAGCAGTACTTC. Translating gives CASSPNPGVYYEQYF. The chain combines TRBV5-1 with TRBJ2-7, with TRBD1 as a possible D gene (6 bases). CDR1 is SGHRS, CDR2 YFSETQ, per germline. The germline V and J ends were trimmed by 4 bases and 3 bases, with 17 bases remaining between them. This CDR3 spans 15 amino acids.

Note on this clone: This CDR3 is also generated by other DNA sequences in the sample. The rearrangement uses TRBV9 and TRBJ2-1; D not resolved. Trimming pared 0 bases from V and 9 bases from J, leaving 7 bases between. The CDR3 length is 12 residues. Per germline, CDR1 SGDLS and CDR2 YYNGEE. DNA for the CDR3: TGTGCCAGCAGCGTAGGAGGCGGTGAGCAGTTCTTC. This sequence encodes CASSVGGGEQFF. Looking up the rest from reference TRBV9 and TRBJ2-1 gives the full variable domain: DSGVTQTPKHLITATGQRVTLRCSPRSGDLSVYWYQQSLDQGLQFLIQYYNGEERAKGNILERFSAQQFPDLHSELNLSSLELGDSALYFCASSVGGGEQFFGPGTRLTVL.

V gene TRBV7-9 combines with J gene TRBJ2-2; D remains unclear. CDR1 is SEHNR and CDR2 is FQNEAQ in the germline V gene (reference sequence). V lost 4 bases to trimming and J lost 4 bases, with 10 bases between them. The CDR3 is 14 amino acids. CDR3 nucleotides: TGTGCCAGCAGCTCCACCCAGTCCACCGGGGAGCTGTTTTTT. Amino acid sequence: CASSSTQSTGELFF.

As to this clone: The identical CDR3 is also encoded by other nucleotide sequences in the sample. The gene calls are TRBV19 and TRBJ2-7, with a possible D match to TRBD1 (9 bases). Per germline, CDR1 LNHDA and CDR2 SQIVND (reference sequence). The ends were cut back, 1 base at V and 0 bases at J, with 13 bases in the middle. This CDR3 region has 16 residues. The CDR3 is CASSIVAGQGSYEQYF. In DNA, the CDR3 is TGTGCCAGTAGTATAGTAGCGGGACAGGGCTCCTACGAGCAGTACTTC.

The J gene is TRBJ1-2, the V gene TRBV28; D is unresolved. V shed 1 base and J shed 7 bases, with 7 bases lying between them. The V gene's germline CDR1 is MDHEN and CDR2 SYDVKM. This CDR3 region has 12 residues. In DNA, the CDR3 is TGTGCCAGCAGTTTATTCCAGGTTGGCTACACCTTC. Its translation is CASSLFQVGYTF.